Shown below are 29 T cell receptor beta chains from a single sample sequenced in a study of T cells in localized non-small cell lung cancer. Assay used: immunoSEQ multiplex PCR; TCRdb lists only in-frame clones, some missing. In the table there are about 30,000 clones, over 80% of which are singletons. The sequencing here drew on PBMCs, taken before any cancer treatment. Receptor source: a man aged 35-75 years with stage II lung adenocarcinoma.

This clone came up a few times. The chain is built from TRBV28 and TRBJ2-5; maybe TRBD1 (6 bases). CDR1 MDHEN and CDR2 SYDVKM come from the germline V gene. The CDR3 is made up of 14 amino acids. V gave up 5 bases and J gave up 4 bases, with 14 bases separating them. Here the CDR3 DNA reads TGTGCCAGCAGTACTGGACAAGGGGGAGAGACCCAGTACTTC. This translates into CASSTGQGGETQYF.

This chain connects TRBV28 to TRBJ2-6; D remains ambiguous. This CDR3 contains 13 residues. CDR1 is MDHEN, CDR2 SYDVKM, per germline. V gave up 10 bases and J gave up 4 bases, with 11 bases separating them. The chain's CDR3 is CAIYRSGANVLTF. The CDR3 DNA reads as TGTGCCATTTATAGGTCCGGGGCCAACGTCCTGACTTTC. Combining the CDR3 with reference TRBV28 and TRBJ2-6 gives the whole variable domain DVKVTQSSRYLVKRTGEKVFLECVQDMDHENMFWYRQDPGLGLRLIYFSYDVKMKEKGDIPEGYSVSREKKERFSLILESASTNQTSMYLCAIYRSGANVLTFGAGSRLTVL.

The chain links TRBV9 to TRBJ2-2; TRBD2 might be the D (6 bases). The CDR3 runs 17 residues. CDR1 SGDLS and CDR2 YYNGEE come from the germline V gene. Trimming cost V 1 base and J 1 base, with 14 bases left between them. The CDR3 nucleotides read TGTGCCAGCAGCGTATTCGGGAGCCCAGGGAACACCGGGGAGCTGTTTTTT. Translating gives CASSVFGSPGNTGELFF.

The CDR3 here is CASSFLRGTSGRVSYEQYF. The CDR3 nucleotides read TGTGCCAGCAGTTTCCTTAGGGGGACTAGCGGGAGGGTTTCCTACGAGCAGTACTTC. This chain links TRBV27 with TRBJ2-7, with 16 bases that match TRBD2. Germline CDR1 is MNHEY and CDR2 is SMNVEV (reference sequence). This CDR3 region has 19 residues. The ends lost 3 bases at V and 1 base at J; junction bases unmatched: 9.

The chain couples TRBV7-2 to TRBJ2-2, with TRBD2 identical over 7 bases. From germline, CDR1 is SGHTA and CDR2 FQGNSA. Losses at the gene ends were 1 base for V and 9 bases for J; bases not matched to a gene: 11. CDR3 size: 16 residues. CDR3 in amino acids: CASSLDRPSGIRELFF. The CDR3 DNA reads TGTGCCAGCAGCTTAGATAGGCCTAGCGGAATCCGGGAGCTGTTTTTT. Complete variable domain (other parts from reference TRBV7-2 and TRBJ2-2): GAGVSQSPSNKVTEKGKDVELRCDPISGHTALYWYRQSLGQGLEFLIYFQGNSAPDKSGLPSDRFSAERTGGSVSTLTIQRTQQEDSAVYLCASSLDRPSGIRELFFGEGSRLTVL.

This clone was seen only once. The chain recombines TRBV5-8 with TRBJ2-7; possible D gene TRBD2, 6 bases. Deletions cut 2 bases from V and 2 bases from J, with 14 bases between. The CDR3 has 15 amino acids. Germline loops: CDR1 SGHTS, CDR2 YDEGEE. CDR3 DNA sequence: TGTGCCAGCAGCTTTCTTAGCGGAAGACCCTACGAGCAGTACTTC. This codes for CASSFLSGRPYEQYF. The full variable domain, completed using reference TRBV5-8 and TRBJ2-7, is EAGVTQSPTHLIKTRGQQATLRCSPISGHTSVYWYQQALGLGLQFLLWYDEGEERNRGNFPPRFSGRQFPNYSSELNVNALELEDSALYLCASSFLSGRPYEQYFGPGTRLTVT.

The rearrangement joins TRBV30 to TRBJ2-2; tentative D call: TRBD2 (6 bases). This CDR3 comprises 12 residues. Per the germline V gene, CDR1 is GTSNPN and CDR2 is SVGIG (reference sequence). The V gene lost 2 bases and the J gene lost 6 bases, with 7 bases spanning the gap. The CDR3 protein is CAWSSGAGELFF. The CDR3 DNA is TGTGCCTGGAGTTCGGGGGCCGGGGAGCTGTTTTTT.

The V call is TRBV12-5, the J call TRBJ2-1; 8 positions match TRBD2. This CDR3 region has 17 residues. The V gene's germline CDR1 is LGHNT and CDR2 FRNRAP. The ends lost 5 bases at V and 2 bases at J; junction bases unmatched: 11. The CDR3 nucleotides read TGTGCTAGTGGTCCTCCGGGAGGGGCCCACCCCTACAATGAGCAGTTCTTC. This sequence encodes CASGPPGGAHPYNEQFF.

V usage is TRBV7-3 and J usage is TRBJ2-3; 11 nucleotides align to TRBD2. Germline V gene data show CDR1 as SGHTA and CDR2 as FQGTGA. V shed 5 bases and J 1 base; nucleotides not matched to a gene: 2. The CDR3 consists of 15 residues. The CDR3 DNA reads TGTGCCAGCAGCACTAGCGGGAGACGCACAGATACGCAGTATTTT. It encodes CASSTSGRRTDTQYF.

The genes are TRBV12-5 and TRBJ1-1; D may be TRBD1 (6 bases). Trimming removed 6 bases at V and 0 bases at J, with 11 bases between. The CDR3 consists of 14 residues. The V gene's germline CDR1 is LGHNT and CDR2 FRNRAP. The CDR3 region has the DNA TGTGCTAGTGGAAAAGGACAGTTGAACACTGAAGCTTTCTTT. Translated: CASGKGQLNTEAFF.

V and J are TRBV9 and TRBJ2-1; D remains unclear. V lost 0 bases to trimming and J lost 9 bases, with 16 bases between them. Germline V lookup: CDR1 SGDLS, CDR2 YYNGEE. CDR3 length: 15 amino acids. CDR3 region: CASSVDNRRWSEQFF. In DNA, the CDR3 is TGTGCCAGCAGCGTAGACAACCGAAGGTGGAGTGAGCAGTTCTTC.

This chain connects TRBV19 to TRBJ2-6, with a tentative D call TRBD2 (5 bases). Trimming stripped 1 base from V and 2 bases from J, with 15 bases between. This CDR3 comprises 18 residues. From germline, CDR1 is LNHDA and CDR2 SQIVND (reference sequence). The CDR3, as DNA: TGTGCCAGTAGTATAGGCAGCGGATTCCGCGCTGGGGCCAACGTCCTGACTTTC. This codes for CASSIGSGFRAGANVLTF.

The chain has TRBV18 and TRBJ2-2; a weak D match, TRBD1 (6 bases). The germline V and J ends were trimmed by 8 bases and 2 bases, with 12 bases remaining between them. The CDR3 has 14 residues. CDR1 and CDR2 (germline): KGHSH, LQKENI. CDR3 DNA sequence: TGTGCCAGCCTACCGGACAGAAACACCGGGGAGCTGTTTTTT. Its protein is CASLPDRNTGELFF.

CDR3 sequence (DNA): TGTGCCAGCAGAACCCCATTGGGGTTGACCTATGGCTACACCTTC. Its translation: CASRTPLGLTYGYTF. The rearrangement links TRBV27 to TRBJ1-2; the D is unclear. The CDR3 covers 15 residues. The V gene lost 6 bases and the J gene lost 4 bases, with 18 bases spanning the gap. Per germline, CDR1 MNHEY and CDR2 SMNVEV (reference sequence).

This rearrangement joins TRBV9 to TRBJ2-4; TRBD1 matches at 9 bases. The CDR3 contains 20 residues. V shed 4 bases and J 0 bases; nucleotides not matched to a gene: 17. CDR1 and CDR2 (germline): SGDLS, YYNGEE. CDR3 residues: CASSPSTGGVLSLAKNIQYF. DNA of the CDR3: TGTGCCAGCAGCCCCTCGACAGGGGGGGTACTCTCTTTAGCCAAAAACATTCAGTACTTC.

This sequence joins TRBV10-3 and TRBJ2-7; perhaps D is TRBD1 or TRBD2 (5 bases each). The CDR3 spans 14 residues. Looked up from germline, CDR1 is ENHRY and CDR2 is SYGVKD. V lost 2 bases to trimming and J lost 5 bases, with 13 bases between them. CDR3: CAISEVGAPDEQYF. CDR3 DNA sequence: TGTGCCATCAGTGAGGTCGGGGCTCCCGACGAGCAGTACTTC.

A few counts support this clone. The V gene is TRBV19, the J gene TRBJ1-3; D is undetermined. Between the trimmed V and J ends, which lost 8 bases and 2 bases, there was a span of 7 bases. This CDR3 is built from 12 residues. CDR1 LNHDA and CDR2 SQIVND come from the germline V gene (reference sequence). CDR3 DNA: TGTGCCAGTTACGGGACTGGAAACACCATATATTTT. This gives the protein CASYGTGNTIYF. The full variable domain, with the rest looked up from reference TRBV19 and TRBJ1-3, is DGGITQSPKYLFRKEGQNVTLSCEQNLNHDAMYWYRQDPGQGLRLIYYSQIVNDFQKGDIAEGYSVSREKKESFPLTVTSAQKNPTAFYLCASYGTGNTIYFGEGSWLTVV.

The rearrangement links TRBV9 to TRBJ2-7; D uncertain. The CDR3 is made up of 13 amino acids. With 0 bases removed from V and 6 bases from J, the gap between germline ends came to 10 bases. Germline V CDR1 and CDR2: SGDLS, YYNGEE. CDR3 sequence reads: CASSVVSSGEQYF. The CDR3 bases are TGTGCCAGCAGCGTAGTAAGCTCGGGCGAGCAGTACTTC.

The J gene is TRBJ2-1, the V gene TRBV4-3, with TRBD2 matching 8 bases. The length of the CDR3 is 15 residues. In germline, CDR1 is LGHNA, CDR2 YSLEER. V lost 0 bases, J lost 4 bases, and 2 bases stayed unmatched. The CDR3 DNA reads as TGCGCCAGCAGCCAAGATCCTAGCGGGTACAATGAGCAGTTCTTC. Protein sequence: CASSQDPSGYNEQFF.

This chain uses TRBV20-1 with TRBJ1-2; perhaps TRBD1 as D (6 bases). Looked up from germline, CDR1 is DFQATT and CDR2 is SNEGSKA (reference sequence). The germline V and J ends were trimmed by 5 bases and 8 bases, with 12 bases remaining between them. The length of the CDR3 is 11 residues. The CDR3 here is CSASGGSGYTF. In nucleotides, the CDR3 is TGCAGTGCTTCCGGGGGCAGCGGCTACACCTTC.

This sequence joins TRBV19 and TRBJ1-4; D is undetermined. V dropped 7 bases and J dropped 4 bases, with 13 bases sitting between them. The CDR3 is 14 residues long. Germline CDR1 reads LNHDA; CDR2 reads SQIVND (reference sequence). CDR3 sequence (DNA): TGTGCCAGTATGGGGAACAGCTTTAATGAAAAACTGTTTTTT. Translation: CASMGNSFNEKLFF.

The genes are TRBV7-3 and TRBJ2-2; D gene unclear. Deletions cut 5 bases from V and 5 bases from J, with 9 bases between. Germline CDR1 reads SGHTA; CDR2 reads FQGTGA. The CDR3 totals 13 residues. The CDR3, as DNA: TGTGCCAGCAGCCCTATGGGGACCGGGGAGCTGTTTTTT. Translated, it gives CASSPMGTGELFF. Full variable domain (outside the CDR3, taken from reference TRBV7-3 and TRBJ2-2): GAGVSQTPSNKVTEKGKYVELRCDPISGHTALYWYRQSLGQGPEFLIYFQGTGAADDSGLPNDRFFAVRPEGSVSTLKIQRTERGDSAVYLCASSPMGTGELFFGEGSRLTVL.

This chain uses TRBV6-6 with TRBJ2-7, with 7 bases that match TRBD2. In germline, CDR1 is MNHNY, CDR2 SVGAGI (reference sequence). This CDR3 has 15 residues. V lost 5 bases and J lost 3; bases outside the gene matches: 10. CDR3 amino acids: CASSVRLAGSYEQYF. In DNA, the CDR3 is TGTGCCAGCAGTGTCCGACTAGCTGGAAGCTACGAGCAGTACTTC.

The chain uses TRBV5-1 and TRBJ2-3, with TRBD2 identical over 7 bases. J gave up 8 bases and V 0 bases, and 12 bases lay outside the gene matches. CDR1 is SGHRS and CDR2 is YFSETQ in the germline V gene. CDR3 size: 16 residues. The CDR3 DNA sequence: TGCGCCAGCAGCTTGGGGCCTAGCGGTCAGACTGGTACGCAGTATTTT. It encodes CASSLGPSGQTGTQYF.

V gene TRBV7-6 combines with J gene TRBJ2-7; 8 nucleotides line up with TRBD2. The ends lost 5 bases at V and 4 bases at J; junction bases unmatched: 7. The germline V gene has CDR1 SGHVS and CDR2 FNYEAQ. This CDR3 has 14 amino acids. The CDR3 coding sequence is TGTGCCAGCAGCCCAGCGGGAGCGGCTTACGAGCAGTACTTC. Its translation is CASSPAGAAYEQYF.

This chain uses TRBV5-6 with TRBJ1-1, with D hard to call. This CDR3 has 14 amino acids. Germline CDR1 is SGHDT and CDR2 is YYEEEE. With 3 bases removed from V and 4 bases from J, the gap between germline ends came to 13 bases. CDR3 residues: CASSSLMEGTEAFF. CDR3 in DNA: TGTGCCAGCAGCTCCCTTATGGAAGGCACTGAAGCTTTCTTT.

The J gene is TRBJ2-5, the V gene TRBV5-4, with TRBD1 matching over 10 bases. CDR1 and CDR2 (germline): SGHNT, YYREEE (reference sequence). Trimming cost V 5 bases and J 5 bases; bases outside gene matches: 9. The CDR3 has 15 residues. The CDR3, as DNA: TGTGCCAGCAGGACGGGACAGGGGACGAGGGAGACCCAGTACTTC. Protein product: CASRTGQGTRETQYF. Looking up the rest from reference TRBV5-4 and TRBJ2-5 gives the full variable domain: ETGVTQSPTHLIKTRGQQVTLRCSSQSGHNTVSWYQQALGQGPQFIFQYYREEENGRGNFPPRFSGLQFPNYSSELNVNALELDDSALYLCASRTGQGTRETQYFGPGTRLLVL.

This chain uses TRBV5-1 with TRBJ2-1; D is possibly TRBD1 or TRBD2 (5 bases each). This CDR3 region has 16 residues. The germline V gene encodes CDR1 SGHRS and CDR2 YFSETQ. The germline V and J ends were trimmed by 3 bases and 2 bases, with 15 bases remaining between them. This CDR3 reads CASSSTGTLAYNEQFF. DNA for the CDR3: TGCGCCAGCAGCTCAACCGGGACCCTGGCCTACAATGAGCAGTTCTTC.

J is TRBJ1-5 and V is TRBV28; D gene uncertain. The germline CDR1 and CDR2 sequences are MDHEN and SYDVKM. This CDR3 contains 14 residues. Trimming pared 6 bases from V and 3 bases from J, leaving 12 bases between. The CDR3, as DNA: TGTGCCAGCAGCCACGGACGGAACAATCAGCCCCAGCATTTT. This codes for CASSHGRNNQPQHF.